The T cell receptor (beta chain) under discussion was sequenced for a study of quantifying T cell responses using KT2 cells (TCRdb year 2017). Turning to the overall study: RNA was DNase-treated and reverse transcribed with TCR alpha and beta constant-region primers, mostly using SuperScript III. The efficiency of the T4 ligation step under optimum conditions was estimated to be above 9%. To prevent over-amplification, PCR2 was performed as a SYBR Green qPCR and halted at a predetermined fluorescence threshold. Here is what the overall study found, with its caveats: KT2 sequences were detected down to the lowest spike-in tested, which was about one KT2 cell per 100,000 PBMC. The numbers of KT2 alpha and beta sequences increased linearly with the number of input KT2 cells across several orders of magnitude. The study did not include a side-by-side comparison of this pipeline with other TCR sequencing techniques. Saturation in the detection of KT2 sequences was observed at very high KT2 spike-in numbers.

Points on this clonotype: This receptor's antigen is unknown. No base quality information exists; no much larger clone differs at one position.

Known numbers of KT2, a T cell clone whose TCR had been sequenced previously, were spiked into unfractionated PBMC to test the sensitivity and accuracy of the pipeline. A range of KT2-to-PBMC ratios was generated by mixing KT2 cells with a fixed number of PBMC. Library prep was done by UMI-ligation and nested PCR. Using T4 RNA ligase 1, a single-stranded oligonucleotide bearing the Illumina SP2 sequence plus a UMI was ligated onto the 3' end of the cDNA. PCR1 consisted of about 4 cycles (98 degrees C 15 s, 69 degrees C 30 s, 72 degrees C 40 s), and for the beta primer an equimolar mix of RC1.1 and RC1.2 was used to cover TRBC1 and TRBC2. Starting at PCR2, TCR alpha and beta chains were handled separately, and sample indices and Illumina adaptors were added. The UMI was composed of 12 random nucleotides, arranged as two hexamers separated by a spacer, and was positioned after an 8-base spacer. Libraries were sequenced on an Illumina MiSeq using v2 2x251 paired-end chemistry, with around 13 samples typically included per run. To increase diversity, 5-7% PhiX DNA was added to each sequencing library. The study's processing was this. Raw reads were converted to FASTQ with bcl2fastq and were demultiplexed by dual indices with Demultiplexor. V and J genes were assigned by Decombinator through tag matching, with a single base-pair mismatch being allowed. UMIs were used by Collapsinator to correct both sequencing errors and frequency errors caused by PCR heterogeneity. CDR3Translator turned Decombinator identifiers into nucleotide sequence, translated that sequence into amino acids, and pulled out the CDR3 based on C- and N-terminal motifs. Each distinct KT2 TCR was counted as a cluster of KT2 sequences sharing one unique molecular identifier. TCRdb trimmed public reads at Q25 via fastp, called clones via MiXCR and kept in-frame beta chains. Here each entry gathers all rows of one CDR3 protein and keeps the most common genes and DNA. The V and J calls follow TCRdb's processing rather than the paper's. The sample table holds tens of thousands of distinct CDR3 sequences, of which roughly 10% were seen once. The ten largest make up about 10% of the sample.

The receptor's source is a human donor. The sample consisted of PBMCs spiked with cells of the T cell clone KT2.

The sequence in DNA is TGTGCCAGCAGTTACTCCGACAGGGATGTCGGCTACACCTTC. This codes for CASSYSDRDVGYTF. The chain uses TRBV6-2 or TRBV6-3 and TRBJ1-2; the junction holds 7 bases that match TRBD1. From the cysteine up to the phenylalanine, the CDR3 has a length of 14 residues. The CDR3 DNA has 42 bases and is translated from base 1. CDR1 is given as MNHEY and CDR2 as SVGEGT, both from the germline V gene. Unmatched junction bases come to 6, with V trimmed by 0 bases and J by 8 bases.